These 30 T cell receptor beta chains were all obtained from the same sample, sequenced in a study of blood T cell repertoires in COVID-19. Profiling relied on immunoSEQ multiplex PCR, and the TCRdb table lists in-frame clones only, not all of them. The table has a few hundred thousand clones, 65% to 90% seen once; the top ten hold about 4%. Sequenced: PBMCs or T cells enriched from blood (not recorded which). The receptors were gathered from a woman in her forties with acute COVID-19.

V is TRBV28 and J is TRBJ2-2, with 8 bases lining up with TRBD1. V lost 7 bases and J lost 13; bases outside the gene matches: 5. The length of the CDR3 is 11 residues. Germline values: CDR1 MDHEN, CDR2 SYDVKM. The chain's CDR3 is CASMGQVRLFF. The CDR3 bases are TGTGCCAGCATGGGACAGGTGCGGCTGTTTTTT.

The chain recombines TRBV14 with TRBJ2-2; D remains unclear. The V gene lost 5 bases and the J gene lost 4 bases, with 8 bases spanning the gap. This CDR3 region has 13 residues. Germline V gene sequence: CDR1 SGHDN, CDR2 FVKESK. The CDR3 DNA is TGTGCCAGCAGCGGGCAAACCACCGGGGAGCTGTTTTTT. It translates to CASSGQTTGELFF.

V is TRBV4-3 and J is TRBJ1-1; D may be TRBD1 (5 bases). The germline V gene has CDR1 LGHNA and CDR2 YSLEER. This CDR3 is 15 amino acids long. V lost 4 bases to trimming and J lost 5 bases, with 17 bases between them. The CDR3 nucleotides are TGCGCCAGCAGCCGGGGAGTGGGGGGAGAAACTGAAGCTTTCTTT. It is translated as CASSRGVGGETEAFF.

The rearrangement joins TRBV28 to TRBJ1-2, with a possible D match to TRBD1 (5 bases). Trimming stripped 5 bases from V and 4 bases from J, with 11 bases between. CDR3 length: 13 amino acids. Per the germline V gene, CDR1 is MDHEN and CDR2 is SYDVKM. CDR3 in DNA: TGTGCCAGCAGTCCCGGGACTTCCTATGGCTACACCTTC. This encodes CASSPGTSYGYTF.

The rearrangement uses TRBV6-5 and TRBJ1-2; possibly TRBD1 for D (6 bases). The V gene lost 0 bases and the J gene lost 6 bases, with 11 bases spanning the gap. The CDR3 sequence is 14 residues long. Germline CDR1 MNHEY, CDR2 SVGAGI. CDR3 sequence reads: CASSYSSGADGYTF. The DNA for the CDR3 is TGTGCCAGCAGTTACTCATCAGGGGCGGATGGCTACACCTTC.

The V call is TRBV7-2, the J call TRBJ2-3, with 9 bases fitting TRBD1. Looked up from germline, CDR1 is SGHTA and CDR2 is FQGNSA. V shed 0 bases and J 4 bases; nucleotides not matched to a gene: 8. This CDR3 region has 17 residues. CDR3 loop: CASSLARDRVPADTQYF. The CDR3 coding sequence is TGTGCCAGCAGCTTAGCGCGGGACAGGGTTCCGGCAGATACGCAGTATTTT.

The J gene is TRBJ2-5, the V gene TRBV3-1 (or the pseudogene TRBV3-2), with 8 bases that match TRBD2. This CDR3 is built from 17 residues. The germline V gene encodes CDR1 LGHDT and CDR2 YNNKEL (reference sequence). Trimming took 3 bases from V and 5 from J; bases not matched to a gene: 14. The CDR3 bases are TGTGCCAGCAGCCATCTGCCGACTAGCGCGTCAACGGAGACCCAGTACTTC. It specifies CASSHLPTSASTETQYF.

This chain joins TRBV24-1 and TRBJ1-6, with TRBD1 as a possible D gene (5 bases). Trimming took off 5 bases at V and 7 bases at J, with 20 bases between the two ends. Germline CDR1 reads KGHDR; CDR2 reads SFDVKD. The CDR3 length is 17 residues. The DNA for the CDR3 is TGTGCCACCAGTGTTGGAGGGGATTTGTCCGAAAATTCACCCCTCCACTTT. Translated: CATSVGGDLSENSPLHF.

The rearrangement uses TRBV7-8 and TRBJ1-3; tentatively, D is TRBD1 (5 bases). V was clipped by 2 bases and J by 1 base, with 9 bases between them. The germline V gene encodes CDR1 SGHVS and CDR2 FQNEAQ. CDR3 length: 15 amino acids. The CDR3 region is CASSLSSGSGNTIYF. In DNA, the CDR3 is TGTGCCAGCAGCTTATCCTCAGGGTCTGGAAACACCATATATTTT.

CDR3 nucleotides: TGTGCCAGCAGTACCCGACTAGCGGGAGGGGGATATGAGCAGTTCTTC. Its translation is CASSTRLAGGGYEQFF. The chain combines TRBV27 with TRBJ2-1; 14 bases are shared with TRBD2. The V segment lost 5 bases and the J segment 8 bases; nucleotides outside the gene matches: 8. This CDR3 spans 16 amino acids. Germline CDR1 MNHEY, CDR2 SMNVEV (reference sequence).

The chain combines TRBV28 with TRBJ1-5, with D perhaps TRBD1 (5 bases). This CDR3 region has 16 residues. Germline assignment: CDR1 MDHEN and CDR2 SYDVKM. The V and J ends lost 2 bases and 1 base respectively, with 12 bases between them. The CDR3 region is CASSLAWGRSNQPQHF. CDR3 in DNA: TGTGCCAGCAGTTTAGCATGGGGCCGGAGCAATCAGCCCCAGCATTTT.

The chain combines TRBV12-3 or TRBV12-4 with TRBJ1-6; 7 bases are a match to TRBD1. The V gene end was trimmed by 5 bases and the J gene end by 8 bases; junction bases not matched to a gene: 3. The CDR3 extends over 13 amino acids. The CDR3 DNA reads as TGTGCCAGCAGTGCCACAGGGGATTCACCCCTCCACTTT. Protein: CASSATGDSPLHF.

The CDR3 region is CASAYRLSGAGGQPQHF. In DNA form, the CDR3 reads TGTGCCAGCGCGTACAGGTTATCAGGGGCGGGTGGTCAGCCCCAGCATTTT. V and J are TRBV28 and TRBJ1-5; tentative D call: TRBD1 (6 bases). Germline V gives CDR1 MDHEN, CDR2 SYDVKM. V gave up 8 bases and J gave up 6 bases, with 26 bases separating them. This CDR3 spans 17 amino acids.

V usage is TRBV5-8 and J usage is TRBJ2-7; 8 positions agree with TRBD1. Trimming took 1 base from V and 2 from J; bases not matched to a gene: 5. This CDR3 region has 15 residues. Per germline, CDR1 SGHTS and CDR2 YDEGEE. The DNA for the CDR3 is TGTGCCAGCAGCTTGAGCGGACAGGGAACCTACGAGCAGTACTTC. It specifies CASSLSGQGTYEQYF. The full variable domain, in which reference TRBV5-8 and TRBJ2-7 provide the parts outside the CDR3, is EAGVTQSPTHLIKTRGQQATLRCSPISGHTSVYWYQQALGLGLQFLLWYDEGEERNRGNFPPRFSGRQFPNYSSELNVNALELEDSALYLCASSLSGQGTYEQYFGPGTRLTVT.

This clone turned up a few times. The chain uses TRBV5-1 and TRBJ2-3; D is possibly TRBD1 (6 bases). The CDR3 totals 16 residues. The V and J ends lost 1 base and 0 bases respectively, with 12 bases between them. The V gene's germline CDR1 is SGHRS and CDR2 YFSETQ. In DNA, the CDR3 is TGCGCCAGCAGCTTGCAACTCAGGGGTAGCACAGATACGCAGTATTTT. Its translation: CASSLQLRGSTDTQYF.

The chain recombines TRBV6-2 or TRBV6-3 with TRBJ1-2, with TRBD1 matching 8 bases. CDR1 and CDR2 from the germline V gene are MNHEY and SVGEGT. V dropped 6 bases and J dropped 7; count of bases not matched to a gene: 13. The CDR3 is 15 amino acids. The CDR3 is CASRPPVDRAGGYTF. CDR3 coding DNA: TGTGCCAGCAGACCTCCAGTGGACAGGGCGGGTGGCTACACCTTC.

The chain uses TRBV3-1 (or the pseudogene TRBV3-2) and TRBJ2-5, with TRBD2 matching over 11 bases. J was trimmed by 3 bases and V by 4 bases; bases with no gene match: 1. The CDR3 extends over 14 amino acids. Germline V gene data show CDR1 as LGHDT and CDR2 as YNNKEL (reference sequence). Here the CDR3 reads CASSPGLAEETQYF. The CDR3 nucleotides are TGTGCCAGCAGCCCGGGACTAGCGGAAGAGACCCAGTACTTC.

CDR3: CASSPRGPEKLFF. The CDR3 DNA reads as TGTGCCAGCTCACCACGGGGCCCTGAAAAACTGTTTTTT. The chain has TRBV18 and TRBJ1-4, with D maybe TRBD1 (5 bases). The CDR3 consists of 13 residues. Germline V gene sequence: CDR1 KGHSH, CDR2 LQKENI. V was pared by 1 base and J by 7 bases, with 7 bases between. The full variable domain, in which reference TRBV18 and TRBJ1-4 provide the parts outside the CDR3, is NAGVMQNPRHLVRRRGQEARLRCSPMKGHSHVYWYRQLPEEGLKFMVYLQKENIIDESGMPKERFSAEFPKEGPSILRIQQVVRGDSAAYFCASSPRGPEKLFFGSGTQLSVL.

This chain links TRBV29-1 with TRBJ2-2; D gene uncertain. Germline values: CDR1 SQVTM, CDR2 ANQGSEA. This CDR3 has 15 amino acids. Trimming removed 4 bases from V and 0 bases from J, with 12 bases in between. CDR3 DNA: TGCAGCGTTGTTGATGGAAGCGCGAACACCGGGGAGCTGTTTTTT. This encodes CSVVDGSANTGELFF.

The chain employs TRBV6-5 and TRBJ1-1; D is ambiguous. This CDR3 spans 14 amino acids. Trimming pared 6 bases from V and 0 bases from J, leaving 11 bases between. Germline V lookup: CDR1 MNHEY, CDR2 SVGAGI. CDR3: CASRPRVLNTEAFF. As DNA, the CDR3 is TGTGCCAGCAGACCGAGGGTACTGAACACTGAAGCTTTCTTT.

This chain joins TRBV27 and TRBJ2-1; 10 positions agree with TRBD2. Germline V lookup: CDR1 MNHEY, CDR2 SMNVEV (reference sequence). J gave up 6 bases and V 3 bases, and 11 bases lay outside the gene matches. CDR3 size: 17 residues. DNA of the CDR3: TGTGCCAGCAGTTTCCCCCCCTCTAGCGGGAGAGGCAATGAGCAGTTCTTC. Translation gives CASSFPPSSGRGNEQFF.

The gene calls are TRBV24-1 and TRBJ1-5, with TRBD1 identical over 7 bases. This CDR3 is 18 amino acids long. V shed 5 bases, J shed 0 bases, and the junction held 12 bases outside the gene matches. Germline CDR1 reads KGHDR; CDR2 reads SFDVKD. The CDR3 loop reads CATSGSGDSLYSNQPQHF. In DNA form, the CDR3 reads TGTGCCACCAGTGGTTCCGGGGACAGCCTTTATAGCAATCAGCCCCAGCATTTT.

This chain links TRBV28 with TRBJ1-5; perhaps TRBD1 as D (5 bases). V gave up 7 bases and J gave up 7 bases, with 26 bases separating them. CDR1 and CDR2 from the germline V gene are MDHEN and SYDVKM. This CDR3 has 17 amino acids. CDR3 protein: CASNMWGAGQSGQPQHF. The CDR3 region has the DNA TGTGCCAGCAACATGTGGGGCGCGGGGCAGTCCGGGCAGCCCCAGCATTTT. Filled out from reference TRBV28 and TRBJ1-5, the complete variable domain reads DVKVTQSSRYLVKRTGEKVFLECVQDMDHENMFWYRQDPGLGLRLIYFSYDVKMKEKGDIPEGYSVSREKKERFSLILESASTNQTSMYLCASNMWGAGQSGQPQHFGDGTRLSIL.

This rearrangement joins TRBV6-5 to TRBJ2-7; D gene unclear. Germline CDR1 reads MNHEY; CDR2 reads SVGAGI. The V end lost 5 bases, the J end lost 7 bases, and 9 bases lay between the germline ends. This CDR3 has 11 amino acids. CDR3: CASSPTREQYF. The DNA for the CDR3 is TGTGCCAGCAGTCCGACGAGGGAGCAGTACTTC.

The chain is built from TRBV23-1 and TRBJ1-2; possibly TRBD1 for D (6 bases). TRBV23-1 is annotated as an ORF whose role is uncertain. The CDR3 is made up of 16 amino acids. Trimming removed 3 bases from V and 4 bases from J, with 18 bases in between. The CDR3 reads CASSHNYRELAYGYTF. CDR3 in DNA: TGCGCCAGCAGTCACAATTACAGGGAACTGGCCTATGGCTACACCTTC.

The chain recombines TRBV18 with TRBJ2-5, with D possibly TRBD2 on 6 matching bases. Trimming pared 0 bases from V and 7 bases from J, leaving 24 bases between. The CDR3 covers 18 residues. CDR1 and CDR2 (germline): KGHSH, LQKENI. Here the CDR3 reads CASSPPNSGGVLGVTQYF. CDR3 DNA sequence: TGTGCCAGCTCACCACCGAATTCAGGAGGGGTTTTAGGAGTGACCCAGTACTTC. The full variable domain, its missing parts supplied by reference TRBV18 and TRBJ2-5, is NAGVMQNPRHLVRRRGQEARLRCSPMKGHSHVYWYRQLPEEGLKFMVYLQKENIIDESGMPKERFSAEFPKEGPSILRIQQVVRGDSAAYFCASSPPNSGGVLGVTQYFGPGTRLLVL.

CDR3 loop: CASSPGLVDTQYF. The CDR3, as DNA: TGTGCCAGCTCACCGGGGCTAGTAGATACGCAGTATTTT. V is TRBV18 and J is TRBJ2-3; maybe TRBD1 (5 bases). Germline loops: CDR1 KGHSH, CDR2 LQKENI. CDR3 size: 13 residues. Trimming pared 3 bases from V and 5 bases from J, leaving 9 bases between.

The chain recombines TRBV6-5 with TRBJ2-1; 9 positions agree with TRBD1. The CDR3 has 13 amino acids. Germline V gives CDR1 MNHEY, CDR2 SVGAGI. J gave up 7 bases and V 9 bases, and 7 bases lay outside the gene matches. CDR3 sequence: CASRQGVMNEQFF. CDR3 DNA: TGTGCCAGTCGACAGGGGGTTATGAATGAGCAGTTCTTC.

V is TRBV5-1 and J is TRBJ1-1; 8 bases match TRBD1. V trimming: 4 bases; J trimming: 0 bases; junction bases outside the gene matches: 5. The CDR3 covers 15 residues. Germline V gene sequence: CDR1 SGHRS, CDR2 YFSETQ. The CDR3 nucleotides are TGCGCCAGCAGCCTAAGGACAGGGATGAACACTGAAGCTTTCTTT. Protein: CASSLRTGMNTEAFF.

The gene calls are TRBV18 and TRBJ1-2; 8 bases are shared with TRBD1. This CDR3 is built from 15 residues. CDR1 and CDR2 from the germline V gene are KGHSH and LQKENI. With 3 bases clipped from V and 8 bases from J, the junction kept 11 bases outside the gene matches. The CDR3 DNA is TGTGCCAGCTCACCTGCCGGGACAGGCGCCTACGGCTACACCTTC. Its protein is CASSPAGTGAYGYTF.